These 14 T cell receptor beta chains came from one sample sequenced in a study of blood T cell repertoires in COVID-19. The table came from immunoSEQ multiplex PCR; TCRdb's copy has only in-frame clones and leaves some out. The table records 110,000 to 150,000 clones, roughly 90% of them present only once. The sample was PBMCs or T cells enriched from blood (not recorded which). These receptors originate from a man aged 45 to 65 who had recovered from COVID-19.

This clone was found a few times. The rearrangement joins TRBV7-2 to TRBJ1-5, with 7 nucleotides matching TRBD1. The germline V gene encodes CDR1 SGHTA and CDR2 FQGNSA. The CDR3 is made up of 15 amino acids. V lost 5 bases, J lost 0 bases, and 4 bases stayed unmatched. The CDR3 loop is CASSPGQNSNQPQHF. The CDR3 DNA sequence: TGTGCCAGCAGCCCGGGACAGAATAGCAATCAGCCCCAGCATTTT.

The rearrangement joins TRBV18 to TRBJ1-4, with D unresolved. Looked up from germline, CDR1 is KGHSH and CDR2 is LQKENI. The ends were cut back, 7 bases at V and 9 bases at J, with 24 bases in the middle. This CDR3 comprises 16 residues. The CDR3 sequence: CASYSNARFEGQKLFF. The DNA for the CDR3 is TGTGCCAGCTACTCGAATGCCCGCTTCGAGGGTCAAAAACTGTTTTTT.

The V and J genes are TRBV2 and TRBJ1-5, with D perhaps TRBD1 (6 bases). The CDR3 contains 14 residues. Looked up from germline, CDR1 is SNHLY and CDR2 is FYNNEI. Trimming removed 5 bases from V and 4 bases from J, with 12 bases in between. The CDR3: CASSTYRENQPQHF. The CDR3 DNA reads TGTGCCAGCAGTACATACAGGGAGAATCAGCCCCAGCATTTT.

V gene TRBV1 combines with J gene TRBJ1-2; the listed D gene, TRBD1, was not tested against the DNA. TRBV1 is assigned pseudogene status. This CDR3 is 13 amino acids long. In DNA, the CDR3 is TGCACCAGCAGCCAATCACACAGGGGCGGCTACACCTTC. Protein: CTSSQSHRGGYTF.

The chain links TRBV15 to TRBJ1-5; D uncertain. Germline CDR1 reads LNHNV; CDR2 reads YYDKDF (reference sequence). This CDR3 has 15 amino acids. Trimming left V 0 bases short and J 4 bases short, with 10 bases between. The CDR3 here is CATSRDISGNQPQHF. In DNA, the CDR3 is TGTGCCACCAGCAGAGATATCAGCGGGAATCAGCCCCAGCATTTT.

The V call is TRBV7-2, the J call TRBJ2-5, with 11 bases that match TRBD2. Germline values: CDR1 SGHTA, CDR2 FQGNSA. This CDR3 is built from 15 residues. After removal of 5 bases from V and 4 bases from J, the junction contained 6 bases not matched to a gene. In DNA, the CDR3 is TGTGCCAGCAGCACTAGCGGGAGACATGTAGAGACCCAGTACTTC. Its protein product is CASSTSGRHVETQYF.

The CDR3 bases are TGTGCCAGCAGTGTGATTCACAGGGAAGATGGCTACACCTTC. This gives the protein CASSVIHREDGYTF. The chain links TRBV28 to TRBJ1-2; tentative D call: TRBD1 (6 bases). The CDR3 has 14 residues. Looked up from germline, CDR1 is MDHEN and CDR2 is SYDVKM. V shed 5 bases and J shed 6 bases, with 16 bases lying between them.

For the CDR3, the DNA is TGTGCCAGTAGTATTTTCGGACAGGGGGACGAAAAACTGTTTTTT. Translation: CASSIFGQGDEKLFF. The rearrangement joins TRBV19 to TRBJ1-4; 10 bases map to TRBD1. The V and J ends lost 3 bases and 8 bases, in that order; junction bases with no gene match: 6. In germline, CDR1 is LNHDA, CDR2 SQIVND (reference sequence). The CDR3 is 15 amino acids. Full variable domain (outside the CDR3, taken from reference TRBV19 and TRBJ1-4): DGGITQSPKYLFRKEGQNVTLSCEQNLNHDAMYWYRQDPGQGLRLIYYSQIVNDFQKGDIAEGYSVSREKKESFPLTVTSAQKNPTAFYLCASSIFGQGDEKLFFGSGTQLSVL.

The chain carries TRBV5-1 and TRBJ2-5; 9 bases map to TRBD2. V gave up 4 bases and J gave up 6 bases; unmatched junction bases: 10. CDR1 SGHRS and CDR2 YFSETQ come from the germline V gene. The CDR3 spans 15 residues. In nucleotides, the CDR3 is TGCGCCAGCAGCGAAAGCGGGGGGTATCAAAAGACCCAGTACTTC. As protein: CASSESGGYQKTQYF.

V usage is TRBV18 and J usage is TRBJ1-5; TRBD1 aligns across 7 bases. This CDR3 has 16 amino acids. The germline gives CDR1 KGHSH, CDR2 LQKENI. V lost 2 bases, J lost 1 base, and 5 bases stayed unmatched. CDR3: CASSPVSGGSNQPQHF. DNA of the CDR3: TGTGCCAGCTCACCAGTGTCAGGGGGAAGCAATCAGCCCCAGCATTTT. Filled out from reference TRBV18 and TRBJ1-5, the complete variable domain reads NAGVMQNPRHLVRRRGQEARLRCSPMKGHSHVYWYRQLPEEGLKFMVYLQKENIIDESGMPKERFSAEFPKEGPSILRIQQVVRGDSAAYFCASSPVSGGSNQPQHFGDGTRLSIL.

The V call is TRBV18, the J call TRBJ1-1; the match to TRBD1 covers 8 bases. The germline V gene encodes CDR1 KGHSH and CDR2 LQKENI. CDR3 length: 13 amino acids. The V gene end was trimmed by 2 bases and the J gene end by 5 bases; junction bases not matched to a gene: 1. The CDR3 is CASSPDRGTEAFF. CDR3 nucleotides: TGTGCCAGCTCACCAGACAGGGGAACTGAAGCTTTCTTT. Drawing the rest from reference TRBV18 and TRBJ1-1, the complete variable domain is NAGVMQNPRHLVRRRGQEARLRCSPMKGHSHVYWYRQLPEEGLKFMVYLQKENIIDESGMPKERFSAEFPKEGPSILRIQQVVRGDSAAYFCASSPDRGTEAFFGQGTRLTVV.

The gene calls are TRBV19 and TRBJ2-3; 7 bases are a match to TRBD1. The CDR3 is made up of 14 amino acids. The V gene end was trimmed by 3 bases and the J gene end by 4 bases; junction bases not matched to a gene: 4. Germline CDR1 reads LNHDA; CDR2 reads SQIVND (reference sequence). CDR3 amino acids: CASSMTGTADTQYF. The CDR3 DNA reads TGTGCCAGTAGTATGACAGGGACGGCAGATACGCAGTATTTT.

The V and J genes are TRBV4-3 and TRBJ2-3; TRBD2 matches 10 bases. The CDR3 extends over 16 amino acids. Germline trimming cut 0 bases from V and 14 bases from J; bases unmatched to any gene: 14. CDR1 LGHNA and CDR2 YSLEER come from the germline V gene. The DNA for the CDR3 is TGCGCCAGCAGCCAAGAACTACTAGCGGGACCCTTGCGCTGGTATTTT. Its translation is CASSQELLAGPLRWYF.

The chain is built from TRBV5-1 and TRBJ1-2; a possible D gene is TRBD1 (6 bases). The germline V gene has CDR1 SGHRS and CDR2 YFSETQ. V was cut by 4 bases and J by 4 bases, with 11 bases left in between. The CDR3 runs to 13 residues. The CDR3 DNA reads as TGCGCCAGCAGCCTCCGGGACACCTATGGCTACACCTTC. This encodes CASSLRDTYGYTF.